This T cell receptor beta chain was profiled in a study of cytomegalovirus exposure and HLA in healthy donors. Broader study findings: Indistinguishable V segments, including TRBV6-2 and TRBV6-3, were excluded. In a later analysis, compared with equally common non-associated chains, HLA-associated beta chains were more expanded. Some TCR beta chains (around 180 of them) were listed as cytomegalovirus-associated.

A remark on this clone: Its antigen remains unidentified.

Germline V lookup: CDR1 SNHLY, CDR2 FYNNEI. There are 14 residues in the CDR3. Trimming removed 6 bases from V and 8 bases from J, with 16 bases in between. The study ran its PCR with 60 Vbeta and 13 Jbeta primers. The repertoire was sequenced with immunoSEQ multiplex PCR; TCRdb's copy has only in-frame clones and lacks some. The sample consists of roughly 150,000 clones, approximately 9% of them appearing once. The sequence came from a male donor in good health and CMV-seronegative. The chain links TRBV2 to TRBJ1-4; D is ambiguous. Sequencing input: PBMCs. The CDR3 DNA sequence: TGTGCCAGCAGGGCTTGGCTCCAAGCGGAAAAACTGTTTTTT. Encoded protein: CASRAWLQAEKLFF. Drawing the rest from reference TRBV2 and TRBJ1-4, the complete variable domain is EPEVTQTPSHQVTQMGQEVILRCVPISNHLYFYWYRQILGQKVEFLVSFYNNEISEKSEIFDDQFSVERPDGSNFTLKIRSTKLEDSAMYFCASRAWLQAEKLFFGSGTQLSVL.